These T cell receptor beta chains were read from a single sample in a study of CD8 T cells in Susac syndrome. TCRdb independently ran MiXCR on the immunoSEQ multiplex PCR reads; one entry per CDR3 protein. The sample has 160,000 or so distinct CDR3 sequences, 94% seen once; the top ten hold approximately 0.11%. Specimen: CD4+ T cells from PBMCs. These TCRs come from a human donor with Susac syndrome. The CDR3 runs from the conserved cysteine through the conserved F or W. The order of the fields is CDR3 length, J gene, D gene, V gene, clone size, CDR3 protein, CDR3 DNA. A D gene is named only where the DNA matches it firmly. Part of the rows lack a size; the others show once, few, many or a class for expanded clones.

>12|TRBJ2-3|NA|TRBV2|NA
CASALATDTQYF
TGTGCCAGCGCACTAGCCACAGATACGCAGTATTTT
>14|TRBJ1-1|NA|TRBV23-1|once
CASSPNGVWEAAFF
TGCGCCAGCAGTCCAAATGGAGTTTGGGAAGCAGCTTTCTTT
>13|TRBJ2-3|NA|TRBV7-2|NA
CASSPINSDTQYF
TGTGCCAGCAGCCCTATAAACAGTGATACGCAGTATTTT
>13|TRBJ1-1|TRBD1|TRBV29-1|NA
CSVVGTGWTEAFF
TGCAGCGTTGTGGGGACAGGGTGGACTGAAGCTTTCTTT
>14|TRBJ2-1|TRBD1|TRBV15|NA
CATSRMTGGYEQFF
TGTGCCACCAGCCGGATGACAGGGGGCTATGAGCAGTTCTTC
>15|TRBJ1-3|NA|TRBV9|NA
CASSVEGLSGNTIYF
TGTGCCAGCAGCGTAGAGGGCCTCTCTGGAAACACCATATATTTT
>13|TRBJ1-2|NA|TRBV5-6|NA
CASSPRRDYGYTF
TGTGCCAGCAGCCCACGGCGGGACTATGGCTACACCTTC
>15|TRBJ2-3|NA|TRBV9|NA
CASSDGRGLPDTQYF
TGTGCCAGCAGCGACGGGAGGGGGCTGCCAGATACGCAGTATTTT
>14|TRBJ2-5|NA|TRBV5-1|NA
CASSLGDPGETQYF
TGCGCCAGCAGCTTGGGGGACCCCGGGGAGACCCAGTACTTC
>15|TRBJ2-7|NA|TRBV20-1|NA
CSARASSPGESEQYF
TGCAGTGCTAGAGCCTCATCTCCGGGGGAGAGCGAGCAGTACTTC
>15|TRBJ1-1|TRBD1|TRBV12-3/TRBV12-4|NA
CASRQTGGGFTEAFF
TGTGCCAGCAGGCAGACAGGGGGCGGCTTCACTGAAGCTTTCTTT
>14|TRBJ2-5|TRBD2|TRBV29-1|NA
CSVDQGLGGETQYF
TGCAGCGTTGATCAGGGACTGGGAGGGGAGACCCAGTACTTC
>14|TRBJ2-1|TRBD2|TRBV9|NA
CASSPRLAVNEQFF
TGTGCCAGCAGTCCTAGACTAGCGGTTAATGAGCAGTTCTTC
>16|TRBJ2-1|TRBD2|TRBV10-3|NA
CAISDPPGLAANEQFF
TGTGCCATCAGTGATCCCCCGGGACTAGCAGCAAATGAGCAGTTCTTC
>16|TRBJ1-6|NA|TRBV5-1|NA
CASSLQPQGSNSPLHF
TGCGCCAGCAGCTTGCAACCACAGGGAAGTAATTCACCCCTCCACTTT
>13|TRBJ1-1|NA|TRBV3-1|NA
CASSHRQQSEAFF
TGTGCCAGCAGCCACCGGCAACAAAGTGAAGCTTTCTTT
>15|TRBJ2-7|TRBD2|TRBV7-2|NA
CASSLGLAGAYEQYF
TGTGCCAGCAGCCTGGGACTAGCGGGAGCCTACGAGCAGTACTTC
>13|TRBJ2-7|NA|TRBV3-1|NA
CASSQKGGWEQYF
TGTGCCAGCAGCCAGAAAGGGGGTTGGGAGCAGTACTTC
>14|TRBJ2-7|TRBD1|TRBV9|NA
CASSIGQGVYEQYF
TGTGCCAGCAGCATAGGACAGGGCGTCTACGAGCAGTACTTC
>14|TRBJ1-6|NA|TRBV2|once
CASSAFGAESPLHF
TGTGCCAGCAGTGCGTTCGGGGCAGAATCACCCCTCCACTTT
>12|TRBJ1-1|NA|TRBV7-6|NA
CASSSPNSEAFF
TGTGCCAGCAGCTCTCCGAATTCAGAAGCTTTCTTT
>18|TRBJ2-4|TRBD2|TRBV3-1|few
CASSRGSGGSIAKNIQYF
TGTGCCAGCAGCCGGGGTAGCGGGGGGTCTATAGCCAAAAACATTCAGTACTTC
>14|TRBJ2-1|NA|TRBV4-2|NA
CASSGGLSYNEQFF
TGTGCCAGCAGCGGGGGCCTTTCCTACAATGAGCAGTTCTTC
>13|TRBJ1-2|NA|TRBV27|NA
CASRFTGLGGYTF
TGTGCCAGCAGGTTTACAGGGCTCGGAGGCTACACCTTC
>13|TRBJ2-2|NA|TRBV7-8|NA
CASSLGYSGELFF
TGTGCCAGCAGCTTAGGGTATTCCGGGGAGCTGTTTTTT
>14|TRBJ2-7|NA|TRBV24-1|NA
CATRILGSSYEQYF
TGTGCCACCAGGATACTAGGTAGCTCCTACGAGCAGTACTTC
>16|TRBJ1-6|NA|TRBV7-2|NA
CASSLDFNSYNSPLHF
TGTGCCAGCAGCTTAGATTTTAACTCCTATAATTCACCCCTCCACTTT
>16|TRBJ1-6|TRBD1|TRBV2|NA
CASSLQGAENNSPLHF
TGTGCCAGCAGTTTACAGGGGGCAGAAAATAATTCACCCCTCCACTTT
>12|TRBJ2-5|TRBD1|TRBV30|NA
CAWRRQGETQYF
TGTGCCTGGAGGAGACAGGGGGAGACCCAGTACTTC
>16|TRBJ2-2|NA|TRBV9|NA
CASSVRPGLNTGELFF
TGTGCCAGCAGCGTCCGACCCGGGTTGAACACCGGGGAGCTGTTTTTT
>13|TRBJ2-7|NA|TRBV10-2|once
CASRSGSPYEQYF
TGCGCCAGCAGGTCAGGCTCTCCGTACGAGCAGTACTTC
>15|TRBJ2-7|NA|TRBV27|NA
CASSRAGRITYEQYF
TGTGCCAGCAGTCGAGCGGGCCGGATAACCTACGAGCAGTACTTC
>15|TRBJ1-5|NA|TRBV20-1|NA
CSATKTGGYNQPQHF
TGCAGTGCTACTAAGACAGGAGGTTACAATCAGCCCCAGCATTTT
>14|TRBJ1-2|NA|TRBV7-2|NA
CASSLSGAQYGYTF
TGTGCCAGCAGCTTATCAGGGGCACAGTATGGCTACACCTTC
>14|TRBJ2-3|TRBD1|TRBV18|NA
CASSLTGTGDTQYF
TGTGCCAGCTCATTGACTGGGACAGGGGATACGCAGTATTTT